This TCR beta chain appears in the sequencing data of a study of OX40 agonist ivuxolimab in advanced cancers. Study summary: Earlier anti-PD-1, anti-PD-L1 or anti-CTLA-4 therapy was permitted; over 35% had received some. The study, taken as a whole, reports: Blood T cells, both CD4+ and CD8+, expanded clonally by week 6 at 0.1 to 3.0 mg/kg.

Clones were read by immunoSEQ multiplex PCR, and TCRdb kept only the in-frame ones, dropping some. The sample records roughly 64,000 clones, approximately 78% being singletons. V lost 6 bases and J 5 bases, leaving 12 bases between the germline ends. Germline-derived CDR1 and CDR2 are LGHNA and YSLEER. The CDR3 runs 13 residues. About this clone: Its antigen is as yet unknown.

The material sequenced was CD4+ or CD8+ T cells sorted from blood, taken in a trial of the OX40 agonist ivuxolimab. This clonotype was sampled from an adult with an advanced solid tumor such as melanoma, head and neck, liver or kidney cancer. V usage is TRBV4-3 and J usage is TRBJ2-3; D call uncertain. The CDR3 region is CASSQSGGDTQYF. CDR3 nucleotide sequence: TGCGCCAGCAGTCAATCGGGCGGAGATACGCAGTATTTT.